Below are 14 T cell receptor beta chains sequenced from a single sample in a study of T cell changes during pregnancy in multiple sclerosis. Sequencing was performed with immunoSEQ multiplex PCR; in TCRdb, only in-frame clones are kept and a portion is missing. The sample shows 30,000 to 35,000 clones, 90% of them seen only once. The sequencing here drew on CD8+ T cells from peripheral blood mononuclear cells, taken before pregnancy. These receptor sequences come from a female donor with multiple sclerosis, enrolled in a pregnancy study.

This clone was counted once. J is TRBJ1-2 and V is TRBV29-1, with D maybe TRBD1 (5 bases). Germline CDR1 is SQVTM and CDR2 is ANQGSEA. Trimming cost V 1 base and J 7 bases, with 13 bases left between them. The CDR3 consists of 13 residues. This CDR3 is CSVEGERGGGYTF. The DNA of the CDR3 is TGCAGCGTTGAAGGGGAAAGGGGAGGTGGCTACACCTTC.

This clone was seen just once. The genes are TRBV4-2 and TRBJ2-6; D possibly corresponds to TRBD2 (5 bases). Trimming removed 0 bases at V and 4 bases at J, with 10 bases between. In germline, CDR1 is LGHNA, CDR2 YNFKEQ. This CDR3 contains 16 residues. For the CDR3, the DNA is TGTGCCAGCAGCCAAGACGAGGGAGCAGGGGCCAACGTCCTGACTTTC. Amino acid sequence: CASSQDEGAGANVLTF.

This clone was counted only a few times. J is TRBJ1-1 and V is TRBV6-5; D is uncertain. CDR3 length: 15 amino acids. Germline V gene lookup returns CDR1 MNHEY and CDR2 SVGAGI. The V end lost 3 bases, the J end lost 5 bases, and 16 bases lay between the germline ends. The chain's CDR3 is CASSYSRGRRTEAFF. The CDR3 DNA reads as TGTGCCAGCAGTTATTCTAGAGGGAGGAGGACTGAAGCTTTCTTT.

This clone showed up just a few times. The chain couples TRBV19 to TRBJ1-1; the D is unclear. Germline loops: CDR1 LNHDA, CDR2 SQIVND (reference sequence). V lost 5 bases to trimming and J lost 0 bases, with 19 bases between them. This CDR3 is 17 amino acids long. In DNA, the CDR3 is TGTGCCAGTAGTGCCACAGATAATCGATACCTGAACACTGAAGCTTTCTTT. Protein product: CASSATDNRYLNTEAFF.

The chain carries TRBV4-1 and TRBJ1-2; a weak D match, TRBD1 (6 bases). Germline values: CDR1 MGHRA, CDR2 YSYEKL. This CDR3 contains 16 residues. Between the trimmed V and J ends, which lost 0 bases and 4 bases, there was a span of 15 bases. CDR3 sequence reads: CASSQDIGPTGYGYTF. As DNA, the CDR3 is TGCGCCAGCAGCCAAGATATTGGCCCGACAGGCTATGGCTACACCTTC.

This clone has only one observation. The V gene is TRBV5-6, the J gene TRBJ1-5; 9 bases fit TRBD1. The J segment lost 6 bases and the V segment lost 4 bases, leaving 11 bases of the junction unmatched. This CDR3 has 16 residues. Germline lookup yields CDR1 SGHDT and CDR2 YYEEEE. This CDR3 reads CASSRTGQGYAQPQHF. The CDR3 coding sequence is TGTGCCAGCAGCCGGACGGGACAGGGTTATGCTCAGCCCCAGCATTTT.

The chain links TRBV10-1 to TRBJ2-1; tentatively, D is TRBD2 (6 bases). This CDR3 spans 17 amino acids. Per the germline V gene, CDR1 is WNHNN and CDR2 is SYGVQD (reference sequence). V shed 0 bases and J shed 1 base, with 13 bases lying between them. CDR3 sequence: CASSESVGSQSYNEQFF. The CDR3 DNA is TGCGCCAGCAGTGAGTCTGTCGGGAGCCAGTCCTACAATGAGCAGTTCTTC.

The rearrangement joins TRBV7-6 to TRBJ2-2; 7 nucleotides agree with TRBD2. V was clipped by 6 bases and J by 4 bases; unmatched bases: 8. From germline, CDR1 is SGHVS and CDR2 FNYEAQ. The CDR3 extends over 15 amino acids. The CDR3 DNA is TGTGCCAGCAGTCAGCGGGAAACGGGCACCGGGGAGCTGTTTTTT. The encoded protein is CASSQRETGTGELFF.

V is TRBV9 and J is TRBJ2-1, with TRBD2 identical over 14 bases. The ends lost 0 bases at V and 8 bases at J; junction bases unmatched: 1. The CDR3 extends over 15 amino acids. Germline V gene lookup returns CDR1 SGDLS and CDR2 YYNGEE. CDR3: CASSVVTSGRDEQFF. The CDR3 DNA reads as TGTGCCAGCAGCGTAGTGACTAGCGGGAGGGATGAGCAGTTCTTC.

The V and J genes are TRBV28 and TRBJ2-1; unclear D gene. Germline loops: CDR1 MDHEN, CDR2 SYDVKM. V was clipped by 6 bases and J by 5 bases, with 14 bases between them. CDR3 length: 14 residues. CDR3: CASRRTRLNNEQFF. The DNA of the CDR3 is TGTGCCAGCAGGCGAACTCGTCTTAACAATGAGCAGTTCTTC. The whole variable domain, remainder taken from reference TRBV28 and TRBJ2-1, is DVKVTQSSRYLVKRTGEKVFLECVQDMDHENMFWYRQDPGLGLRLIYFSYDVKMKEKGDIPEGYSVSREKKERFSLILESASTNQTSMYLCASRRTRLNNEQFFGPGTRLTVL.

This chain joins TRBV7-2 and TRBJ1-2, with D possibly matching TRBD1 (5 bases). Germline V gene data show CDR1 as SGHTA and CDR2 as FQGNSA. This CDR3 spans 13 amino acids. V lost 1 base and J 12 bases, leaving 15 bases between the germline ends. CDR3 amino acids: CASSLVSGSEDTF. In nucleotides, the CDR3 is TGTGCCAGCAGCTTAGTATCAGGGTCGGAAGACACCTTC.

V gene TRBV12-5 combines with J gene TRBJ1-1, with D uncertain. Deletions cut 2 bases from V and 0 bases from J, with 10 bases between. The CDR3 runs to 15 residues. Germline V gene lookup returns CDR1 LGHNT and CDR2 FRNRAP. This CDR3 reads CASGLLPGMNTEAFF. As DNA, the CDR3 is TGTGCTAGTGGTTTGCTCCCGGGGATGAACACTGAAGCTTTCTTT.

By frequency in the sample, this clone is medium-sized. This rearrangement joins TRBV7-9 to TRBJ2-7; the D is unclear. Germline lookup yields CDR1 SEHNR and CDR2 FQNEAQ (reference sequence). The CDR3 is 14 residues long. V dropped 4 bases and J dropped 4 bases, with 14 bases sitting between them. The CDR3 reads CASSSAAHPYEQYF. DNA for the CDR3: TGTGCCAGCAGCTCCGCTGCACACCCATACGAGCAGTACTTC.

The J gene is TRBJ1-1, the V gene TRBV27; D gene unclear. CDR3 length: 13 residues. The ends were cut back, 4 bases at V and 10 bases at J, with 16 bases in the middle. The germline CDR1 and CDR2 sequences are MNHEY and SMNVEV (reference sequence). CDR3 nucleotides: TGTGCCAGCAGTTCGGGTATCGGCCATGGAGCTTTCTTT. This encodes CASSSGIGHGAFF.